Detailed here is one T cell receptor (beta chain). What it binds is unknown. Primers used in a second PCR of about 7 to 12 cycles were a sample-barcoded 5' primer and a J-beta primer mix. One entry per CDR3 protein, called by TCRdb with MiXCR from the 5' RACE reads. Among 1.5 million to 2 million distinct CDR3 sequences listed, 30% to 35% were seen once. The data derive from a study of blood T cells in healthy people across ages. Study observations and caveats: Naive T cell percentage strongly correlated with TCR beta diversity. When set beside aged donors, long-lived donors presented more naive CD4+ cells and higher diversity.

Sequencing input: blood. This receptor was identified in a woman in her twenties or thirties in good health.

The CDR3 loop is CASSLGWGTNEKLFF. In DNA, the CDR3 is TGCGCCAGCAGCTTGGGATGGGGAACTAATGAAAAACTGTTTTTT. The chain uses TRBV5-1 and TRBJ1-4, with D hard to call. The germline V gene has CDR1 SGHRS and CDR2 YFSETQ. The CDR3 covers 15 residues. The germline V and J ends were trimmed by 0 bases and 1 base, with 7 bases remaining between them.